This TCR beta chain was sequenced for a study of identifying expanded T cells in peripheral blood (dated by TCRdb to the late 2010s). Regarding the complete study: Technical replicates were generated by sequencing separate aliquots of the same genomic DNA pool, with four replicates compared pairwise. What the work shows at the level of the full study, not this receptor alone: Approximately 1.2 differentially abundant clones were flagged by the binomial model between technical replicates, whereas about 15 and 18 were flagged over two weeks and four weeks, respectively. Across all healthy-donor time intervals, the beta-binomial model significantly cut both the number of clones called differentially abundant and the false-positive rate. The authors expected that biological variance in healthy repertoires might rise further over much longer intervals, such as months to years. Variance in clone template counts between approximately 2-week samples significantly increased with total template count across all healthy donors.

The immunoSEQ Assay, which relies on bias-controlled multiplex PCR amplification of genomic DNA, was used to profile TCRbeta CDR3 regions. The authors' pipeline ran thus. To quantify the absolute abundance of each unique TCRbeta CDR3 region, the sequences were collapsed and filtered. Differential abundance was assessed using a binomial (Fisher-equivalent) model and a beta-binomial model in which time-dependent variance fitted from healthy donors was added. Clones with fewer than 5 combined templates were removed, and a clone was called differentially abundant if the clone's Benjamini-Hochberg FDR was below 0.01. Beta-binomial variance was modeled as a function of total template count across the two samples using the form v = (b*log(k)+a)^2. TCRdb carries this immuneACCESS record with in-frame sequences only. Its versions omit some clonotypes, under half of them owing to an unresolved V gene in the studies checked, with the rest unexplained. That table gives V, J and clone size, and the DNA gave D and trimming. The sample profile shows approximately 94,000 clones; 80% to 90% of them were found once. The ten largest clonotypes hold 4.5% to 6.5% of the sample.

No immune events such as infections were documented for the healthy donors during the collection period. Time-dependent variance in a beta-binomial model of T-cell clone differential abundance was calibrated using healthy-donor blood repertoires as a training cohort. The training cohort included 10 or so healthy donors, of whom 3 were female and 7 were male. The donors were between roughly 25 and 64 years old, with an average age of roughly 41 years. Whole blood was collected from each healthy donor at three time points spaced two to three weeks apart and obtained from a commercial supplier. Genomic DNA was extracted from unsorted whole blood for immunosequencing. The germline V gene specifies MRHNA as CDR1 and SNTAGT as CDR2. The cysteine opens and the phenylalanine closes a CDR3 of 15 amino acids. Only the CDR3 portion is preserved as DNA: 45 bases, with reading frame beginning at the first base. The V and J ends are trimmed by 2 bases and 0 bases, leaving 8 bases between them.

Concerning this clone itself: The target of this receptor is not known. Base quality data are lacking; no much larger clone is found one base away.

Sequenced material: blood. The chain joins TRBV6-4 to TRBJ2-1; perhaps TRBD1 is the D gene, with 5 bases matching. This receptor was identified in a person between 18 and 70 years old in good health. Here is the DNA: TGTGCCAGCAGTGACAGGGGCAGCTCCTACAATGAGCAGTTCTTC. It codes for CASSDRGSSYNEQFF.